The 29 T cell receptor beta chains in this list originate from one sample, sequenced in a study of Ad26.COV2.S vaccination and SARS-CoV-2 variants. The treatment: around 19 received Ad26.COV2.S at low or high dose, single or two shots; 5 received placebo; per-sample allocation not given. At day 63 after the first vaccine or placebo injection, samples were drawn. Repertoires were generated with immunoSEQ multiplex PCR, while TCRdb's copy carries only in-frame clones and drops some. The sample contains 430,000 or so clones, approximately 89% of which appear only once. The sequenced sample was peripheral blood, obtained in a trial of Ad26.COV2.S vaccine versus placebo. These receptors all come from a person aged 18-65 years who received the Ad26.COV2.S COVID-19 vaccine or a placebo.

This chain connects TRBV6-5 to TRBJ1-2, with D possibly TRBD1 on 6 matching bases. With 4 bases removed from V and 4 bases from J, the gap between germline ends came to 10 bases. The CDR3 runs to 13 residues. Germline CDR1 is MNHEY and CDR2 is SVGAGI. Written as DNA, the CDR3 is TGTGCCAGCAGTTTTGACAGGCTCTATGGCTACACCTTC. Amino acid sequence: CASSFDRLYGYTF.

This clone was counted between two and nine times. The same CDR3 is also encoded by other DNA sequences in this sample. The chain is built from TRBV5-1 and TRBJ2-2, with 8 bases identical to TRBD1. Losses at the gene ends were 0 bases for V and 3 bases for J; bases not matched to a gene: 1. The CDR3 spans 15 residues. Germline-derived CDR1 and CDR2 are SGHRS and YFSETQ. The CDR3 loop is CASSLAGGDTGELFF. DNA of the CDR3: TGCGCCAGCAGCTTGGCAGGGGGCGACACCGGGGAGCTGTTTTTT.

The CDR3 nucleotides are TGTGCCAGCTCACCGAAATTACGCGAGACCCAGTACTTC. Protein: CASSPKLRETQYF. The chain carries TRBV18 and TRBJ2-5; no clear D. The CDR3 extends over 13 amino acids. The V end was cut by 3 bases, the J end by 5 bases, with 10 bases between. Germline CDR1 and CDR2: KGHSH and LQKENI.

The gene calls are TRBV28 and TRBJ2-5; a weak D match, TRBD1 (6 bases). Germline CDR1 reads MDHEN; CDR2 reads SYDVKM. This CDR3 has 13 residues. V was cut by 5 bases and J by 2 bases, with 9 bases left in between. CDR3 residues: CASSQGLQETQYF. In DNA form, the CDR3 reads TGTGCCAGCAGTCAGGGGCTGCAAGAGACCCAGTACTTC. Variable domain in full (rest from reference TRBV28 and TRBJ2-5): DVKVTQSSRYLVKRTGEKVFLECVQDMDHENMFWYRQDPGLGLRLIYFSYDVKMKEKGDIPEGYSVSREKKERFSLILESASTNQTSMYLCASSQGLQETQYFGPGTRLLVL.

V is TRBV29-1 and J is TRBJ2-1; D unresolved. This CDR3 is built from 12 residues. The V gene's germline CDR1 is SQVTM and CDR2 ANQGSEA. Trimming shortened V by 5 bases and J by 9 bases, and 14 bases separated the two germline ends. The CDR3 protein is CSVSRHKGEQFF. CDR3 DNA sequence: TGCAGCGTTTCACGCCATAAAGGTGAGCAGTTCTTC.

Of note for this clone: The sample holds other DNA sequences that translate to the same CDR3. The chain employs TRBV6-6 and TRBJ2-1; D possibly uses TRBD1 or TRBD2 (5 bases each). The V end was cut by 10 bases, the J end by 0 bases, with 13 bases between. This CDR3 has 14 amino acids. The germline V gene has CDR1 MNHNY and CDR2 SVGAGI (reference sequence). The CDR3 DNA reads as TGTGCCATCCGAGGGGAAAGCTCCTACAATGAGCAGTTCTTC. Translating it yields CAIRGESSYNEQFF.

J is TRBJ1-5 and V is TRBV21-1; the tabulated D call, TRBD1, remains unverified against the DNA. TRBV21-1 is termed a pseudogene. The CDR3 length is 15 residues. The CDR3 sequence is CASSKAPAGFQPQHF. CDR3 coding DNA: TGTGCCAGCAGCAAAGCACCGGCAGGGTTTCAGCCCCAGCATTTT.

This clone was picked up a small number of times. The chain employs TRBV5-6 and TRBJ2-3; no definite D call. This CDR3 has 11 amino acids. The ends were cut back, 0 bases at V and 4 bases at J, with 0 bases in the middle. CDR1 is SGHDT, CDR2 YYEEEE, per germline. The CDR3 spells CASSLADTQYF. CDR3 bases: TGTGCCAGCAGCTTGGCAGATACGCAGTATTTT.

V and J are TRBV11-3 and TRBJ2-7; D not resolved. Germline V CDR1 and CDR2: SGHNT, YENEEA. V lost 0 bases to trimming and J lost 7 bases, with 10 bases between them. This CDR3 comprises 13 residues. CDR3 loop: CASSLEAYGEQYV. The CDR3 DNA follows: TGTGCCAGCAGCTTAGAGGCCTATGGGGAGCAGTACGTC.

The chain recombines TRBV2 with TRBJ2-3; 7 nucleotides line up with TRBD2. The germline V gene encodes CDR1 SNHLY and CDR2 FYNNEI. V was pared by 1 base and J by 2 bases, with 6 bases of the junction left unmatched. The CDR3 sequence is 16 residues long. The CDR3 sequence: CASSEEVSGFTDTQYF. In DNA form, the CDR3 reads TGTGCCAGCAGTGAAGAGGTTAGCGGGTTCACAGATACGCAGTATTTT.

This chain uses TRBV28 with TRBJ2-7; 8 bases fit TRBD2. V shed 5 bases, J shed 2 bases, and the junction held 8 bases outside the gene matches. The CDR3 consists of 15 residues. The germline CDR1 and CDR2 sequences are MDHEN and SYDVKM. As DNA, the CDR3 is TGTGCCAGCAGTACACCGGGACTAGTTCCCTACGAGCAGTACTTC. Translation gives CASSTPGLVPYEQYF.

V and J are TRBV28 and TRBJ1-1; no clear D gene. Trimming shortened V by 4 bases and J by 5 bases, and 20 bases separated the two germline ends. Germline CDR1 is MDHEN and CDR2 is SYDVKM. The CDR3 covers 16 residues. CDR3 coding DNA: TGTGCCAGCAGTTCCCTTGGGAGGGCTGGAAAAACTGAAGCTTTCTTT. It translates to CASSSLGRAGKTEAFF.

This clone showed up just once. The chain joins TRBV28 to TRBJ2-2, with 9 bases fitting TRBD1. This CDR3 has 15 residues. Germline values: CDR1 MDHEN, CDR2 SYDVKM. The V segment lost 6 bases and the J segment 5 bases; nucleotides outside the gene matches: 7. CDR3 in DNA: TGTGCCAGCAGGATAACAGGGGGCCCGACCGGGGAGCTGTTTTTT. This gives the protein CASRITGGPTGELFF.

As DNA, the CDR3 is TGTGCCAGCAGCCAGCTCGGGAGGTTGGCAGATACGCAGTATTTT. It encodes CASSQLGRLADTQYF. The chain is built from TRBV3-1 (or the pseudogene TRBV3-2) and TRBJ2-3, with 7 bases identical to TRBD2. J gave up 4 bases and V 3 bases, and 7 bases lay outside the gene matches. The CDR3 runs to 15 residues. CDR1 and CDR2 from the germline V gene are LGHDT and YNNKEL (reference sequence).

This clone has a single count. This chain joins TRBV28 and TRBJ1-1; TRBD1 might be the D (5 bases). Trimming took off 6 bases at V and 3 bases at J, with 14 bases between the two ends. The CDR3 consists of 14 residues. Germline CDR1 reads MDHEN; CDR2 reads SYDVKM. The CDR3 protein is CASSRGGDDTEAFF. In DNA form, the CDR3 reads TGTGCCAGCAGCCGGGGGGGGGACGACACTGAAGCTTTCTTT.

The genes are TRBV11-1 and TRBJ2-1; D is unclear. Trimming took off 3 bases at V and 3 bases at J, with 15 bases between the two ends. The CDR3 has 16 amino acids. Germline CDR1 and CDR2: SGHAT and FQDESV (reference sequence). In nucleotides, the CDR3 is TGTGCCAGCAGCTTGGACGGACCTAGGAACTACAATGAGCAGTTCTTC. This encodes CASSLDGPRNYNEQFF. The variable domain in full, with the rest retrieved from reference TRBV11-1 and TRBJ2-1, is EAEVAQSPRYKITEKSQAVAFWCDPISGHATLYWYRQILGQGPELLVQFQDESVVDDSQLPKDRFSAERLKGVDSTLKIQPAELGDSAMYLCASSLDGPRNYNEQFFGPGTRLTVL.

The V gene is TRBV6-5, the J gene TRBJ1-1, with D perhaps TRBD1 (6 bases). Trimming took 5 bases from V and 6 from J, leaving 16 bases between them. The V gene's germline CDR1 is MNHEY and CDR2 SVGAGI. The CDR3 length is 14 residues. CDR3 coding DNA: TGTGCCAGCAGTCGGTTCCAGGGGAGCGCTGAAGCTTTCTTT. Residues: CASSRFQGSAEAFF.

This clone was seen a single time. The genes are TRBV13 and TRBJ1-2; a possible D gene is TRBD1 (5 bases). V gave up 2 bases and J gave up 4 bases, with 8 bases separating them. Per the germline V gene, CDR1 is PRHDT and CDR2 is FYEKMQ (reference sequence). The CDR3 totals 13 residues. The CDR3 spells CASSLRGGYGYTF. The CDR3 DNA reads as TGTGCCAGCAGCTTACGGGGGGGCTATGGCTACACCTTC.

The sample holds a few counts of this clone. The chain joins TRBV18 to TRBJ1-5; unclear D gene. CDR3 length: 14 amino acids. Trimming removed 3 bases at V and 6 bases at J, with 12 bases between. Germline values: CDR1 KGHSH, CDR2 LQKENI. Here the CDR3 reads CASSPFDSGQPQHF. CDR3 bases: TGTGCCAGCTCACCGTTCGATTCAGGTCAGCCCCAGCATTTT. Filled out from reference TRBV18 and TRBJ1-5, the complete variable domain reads NAGVMQNPRHLVRRRGQEARLRCSPMKGHSHVYWYRQLPEEGLKFMVYLQKENIIDESGMPKERFSAEFPKEGPSILRIQQVVRGDSAAYFCASSPFDSGQPQHFGDGTRLSIL.

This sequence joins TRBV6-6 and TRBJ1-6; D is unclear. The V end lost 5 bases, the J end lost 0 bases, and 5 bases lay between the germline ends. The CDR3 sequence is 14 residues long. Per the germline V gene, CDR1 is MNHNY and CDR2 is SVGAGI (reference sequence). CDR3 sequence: CASSVPSYNSPLHF. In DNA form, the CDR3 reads TGTGCCAGCAGTGTCCCCTCCTATAATTCACCCCTCCACTTT.

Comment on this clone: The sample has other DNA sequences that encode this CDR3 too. The DNA of the CDR3 is TGTGCCAGCAGTTTAGGAGGGTATGGCTACACCTTC. Residues: CASSLGGYGYTF. The chain combines TRBV28 with TRBJ1-2, with D unclear. The V gene's germline CDR1 is MDHEN and CDR2 SYDVKM. Trimming left V 2 bases short and J 5 bases short, with 6 bases between. The CDR3 loop spans 12 amino acids.

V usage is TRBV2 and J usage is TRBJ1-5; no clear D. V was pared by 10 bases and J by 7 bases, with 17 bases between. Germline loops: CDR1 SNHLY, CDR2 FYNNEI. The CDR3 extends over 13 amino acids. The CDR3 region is CATRPLWGQPQHF. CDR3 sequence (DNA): TGTGCCACAAGACCACTCTGGGGACAGCCCCAGCATTTT.

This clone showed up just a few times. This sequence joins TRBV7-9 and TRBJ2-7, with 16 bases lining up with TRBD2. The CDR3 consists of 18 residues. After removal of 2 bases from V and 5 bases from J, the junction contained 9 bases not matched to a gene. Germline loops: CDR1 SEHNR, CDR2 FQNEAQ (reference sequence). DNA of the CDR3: TGTGCCAGCAGCTTACCCCCGGGACTAGCGGGGGGGCCCCACGAGCAGTACTTC. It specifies CASSLPPGLAGGPHEQYF.

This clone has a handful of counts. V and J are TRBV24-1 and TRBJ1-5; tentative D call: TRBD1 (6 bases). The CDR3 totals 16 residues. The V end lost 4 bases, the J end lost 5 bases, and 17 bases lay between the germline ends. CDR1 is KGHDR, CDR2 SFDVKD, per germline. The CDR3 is CATSESRRDNYQPQHF. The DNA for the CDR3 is TGTGCCACCAGTGAGTCCCGCCGGGACAACTATCAGCCCCAGCATTTT.

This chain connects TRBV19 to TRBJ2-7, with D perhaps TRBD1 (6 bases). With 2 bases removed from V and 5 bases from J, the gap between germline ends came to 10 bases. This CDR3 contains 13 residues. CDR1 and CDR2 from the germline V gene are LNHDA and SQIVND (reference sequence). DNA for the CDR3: TGTGCCAGTAGTATACAGGGGTGGCACGAGCAGTACTTC. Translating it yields CASSIQGWHEQYF.

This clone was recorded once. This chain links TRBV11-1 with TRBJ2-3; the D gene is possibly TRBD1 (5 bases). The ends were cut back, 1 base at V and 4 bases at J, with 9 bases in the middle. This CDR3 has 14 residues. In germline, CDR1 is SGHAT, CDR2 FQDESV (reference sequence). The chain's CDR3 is CASSLEAGSDTQYF. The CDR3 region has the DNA TGTGCCAGCAGCTTAGAGGCAGGGTCAGATACGCAGTATTTT.

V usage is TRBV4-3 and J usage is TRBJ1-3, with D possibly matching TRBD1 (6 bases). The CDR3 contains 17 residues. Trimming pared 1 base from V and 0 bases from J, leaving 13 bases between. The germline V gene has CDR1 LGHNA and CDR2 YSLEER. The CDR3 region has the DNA TGCGCCAGCAGCCAAGGTGCGAGGGGGGCCTCTGGAAACACCATATATTTT. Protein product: CASSQGARGASGNTIYF.

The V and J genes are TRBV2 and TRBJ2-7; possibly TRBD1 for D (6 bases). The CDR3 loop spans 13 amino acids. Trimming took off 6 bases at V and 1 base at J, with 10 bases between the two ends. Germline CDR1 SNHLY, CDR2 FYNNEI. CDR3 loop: CASRDRASYEQYV. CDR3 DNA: TGTGCCAGCAGGGACAGAGCTTCCTACGAGCAGTACGTC.

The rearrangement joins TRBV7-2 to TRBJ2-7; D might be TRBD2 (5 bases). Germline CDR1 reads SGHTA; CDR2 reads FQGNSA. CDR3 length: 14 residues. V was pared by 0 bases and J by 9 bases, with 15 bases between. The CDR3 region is CASSLAPSGWGQYV. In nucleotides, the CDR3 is TGTGCCAGCAGCTTAGCGCCCAGCGGATGGGGGCAGTACGTC.